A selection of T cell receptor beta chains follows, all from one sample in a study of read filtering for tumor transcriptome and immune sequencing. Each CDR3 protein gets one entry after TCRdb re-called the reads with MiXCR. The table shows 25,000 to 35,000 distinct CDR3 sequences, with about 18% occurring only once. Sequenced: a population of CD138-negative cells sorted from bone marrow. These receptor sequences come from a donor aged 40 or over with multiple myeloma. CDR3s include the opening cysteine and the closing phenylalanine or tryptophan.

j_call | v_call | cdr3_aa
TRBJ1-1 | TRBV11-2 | CASSFGNTEAFF
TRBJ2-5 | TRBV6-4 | CASSPRSQETQYF
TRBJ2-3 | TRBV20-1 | CSARVPIGAGADTQYF
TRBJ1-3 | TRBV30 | CAWGPGQPSGNTIYF
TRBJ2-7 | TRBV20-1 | CSARGSGMPSSYEQYF
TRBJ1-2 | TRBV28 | CASRSSDRIYGYTF
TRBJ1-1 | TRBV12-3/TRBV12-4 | CASSLKGTNTEAFF
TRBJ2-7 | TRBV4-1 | CASSQAAGPEQYF
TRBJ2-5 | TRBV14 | CASSRGTSGATTQETQYF
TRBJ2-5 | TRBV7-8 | CASSLGGPLIETQYF
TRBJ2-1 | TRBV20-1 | CSASGLYEQFF
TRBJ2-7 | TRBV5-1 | CASSSGTGAYEQYF
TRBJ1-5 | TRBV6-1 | CASSPRGPNSNQPQHF
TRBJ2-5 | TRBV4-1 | CASSQGWVLAGGKTQYF
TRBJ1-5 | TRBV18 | CASAGQPNQPQHF
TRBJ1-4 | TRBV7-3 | CASSSDRGEKLFF
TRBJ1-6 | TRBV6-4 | CASSADRGLSPLHF
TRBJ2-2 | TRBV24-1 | CATSDPGTGGTGELFF
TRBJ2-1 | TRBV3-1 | CASSASGIRGNEQFF
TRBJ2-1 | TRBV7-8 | CASSYTSGTDARDEQFF
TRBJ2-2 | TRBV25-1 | CASSDAELFF
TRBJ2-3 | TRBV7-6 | CASSLLGGGRGTDTQYF
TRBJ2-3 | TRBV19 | CASNLNTGASVDTQYF
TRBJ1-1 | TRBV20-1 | CSAPRVGVYTEAFF
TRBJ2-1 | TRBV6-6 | CASSYAAGVYNEQFF
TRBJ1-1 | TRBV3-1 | CASSQDAGLNTEAFF
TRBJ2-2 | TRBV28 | CASSFSSGGARGLFF
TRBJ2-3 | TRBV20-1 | CSAERTSGSPDTQYF
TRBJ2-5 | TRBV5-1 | CASSLNPGQQETQYF
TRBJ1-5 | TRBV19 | CASSIVNQPQHF
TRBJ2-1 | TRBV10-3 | CAISEEGEQFF
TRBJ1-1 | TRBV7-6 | CASSLLERGTTEAFF
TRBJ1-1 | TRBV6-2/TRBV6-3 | CASSPGPPDAFF
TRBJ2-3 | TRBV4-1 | CASSPRHEFTDTQYF
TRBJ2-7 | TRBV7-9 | CASSLSGTGVEQYF
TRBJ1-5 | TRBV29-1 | CSVEEVGQVHNQPQHF
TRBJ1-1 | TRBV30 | CAWSAGMNTEAFF
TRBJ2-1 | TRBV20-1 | CSWTSSFNEQFF
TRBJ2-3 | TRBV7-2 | CASSWLAGGPGDTQYF
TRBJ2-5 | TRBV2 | CASNLDSRSQETQYF
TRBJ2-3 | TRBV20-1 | CSAPSWREDTDTQYF
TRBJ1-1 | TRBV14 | CASSQFRSTEAFF
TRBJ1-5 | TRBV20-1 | CSARKGAQQPQHF
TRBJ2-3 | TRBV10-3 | CAIRGSAGTDTQYF
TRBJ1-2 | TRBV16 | CASSHDSYGYTF
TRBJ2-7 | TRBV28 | CASSLFGPASEQYF
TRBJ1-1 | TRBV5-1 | CASSLFGRSEAFF
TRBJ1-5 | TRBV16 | CASAQGTLKGGQPQHF
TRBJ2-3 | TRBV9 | CASSVEGDGTDTQYF
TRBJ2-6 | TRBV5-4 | CASSLPSGSGANVLTF
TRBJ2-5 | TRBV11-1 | CASSFNVRETQYF
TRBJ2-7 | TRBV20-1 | CSARTSISPSSYEQYF
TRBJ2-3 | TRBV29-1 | CSVRGDRDRDTQYF
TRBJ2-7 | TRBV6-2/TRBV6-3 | CASIYIPGFAEQYF
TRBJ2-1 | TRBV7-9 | CASSLTFGGKIMDEQFF